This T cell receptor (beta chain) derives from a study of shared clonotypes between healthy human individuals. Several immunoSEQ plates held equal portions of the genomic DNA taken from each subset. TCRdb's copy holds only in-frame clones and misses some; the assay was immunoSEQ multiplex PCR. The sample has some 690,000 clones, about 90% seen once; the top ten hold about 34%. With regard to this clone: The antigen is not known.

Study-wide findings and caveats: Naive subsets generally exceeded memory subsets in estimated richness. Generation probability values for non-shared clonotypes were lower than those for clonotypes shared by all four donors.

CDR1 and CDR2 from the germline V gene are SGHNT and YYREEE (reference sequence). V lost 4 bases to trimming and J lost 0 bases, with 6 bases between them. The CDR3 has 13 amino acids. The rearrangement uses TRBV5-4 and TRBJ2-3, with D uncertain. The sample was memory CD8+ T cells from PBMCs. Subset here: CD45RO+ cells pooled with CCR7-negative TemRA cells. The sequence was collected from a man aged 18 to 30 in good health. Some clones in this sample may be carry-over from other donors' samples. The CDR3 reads CASSRLSTDTQYF. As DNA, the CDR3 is TGTGCCAGCAGCCGGCTGAGCACAGATACGCAGTATTTT.